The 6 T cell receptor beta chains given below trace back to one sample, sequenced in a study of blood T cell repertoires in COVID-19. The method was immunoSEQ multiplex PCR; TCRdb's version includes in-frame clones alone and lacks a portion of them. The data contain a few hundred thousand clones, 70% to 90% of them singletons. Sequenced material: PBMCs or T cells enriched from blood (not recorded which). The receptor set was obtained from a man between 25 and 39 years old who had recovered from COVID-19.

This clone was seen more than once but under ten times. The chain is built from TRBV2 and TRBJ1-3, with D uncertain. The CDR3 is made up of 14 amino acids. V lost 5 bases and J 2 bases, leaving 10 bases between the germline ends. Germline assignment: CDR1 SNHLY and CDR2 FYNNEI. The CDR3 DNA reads TGTGCCAGCAGTCTAACAGCTACTGGAAACACCATATATTTT. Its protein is CASSLTATGNTIYF. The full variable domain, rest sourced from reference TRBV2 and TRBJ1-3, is EPEVTQTPSHQVTQMGQEVILRCVPISNHLYFYWYRQILGQKVEFLVSFYNNEISEKSEIFDDQFSVERPDGSNFTLKIRSTKLEDSAMYFCASSLTATGNTIYFGEGSWLTVV.

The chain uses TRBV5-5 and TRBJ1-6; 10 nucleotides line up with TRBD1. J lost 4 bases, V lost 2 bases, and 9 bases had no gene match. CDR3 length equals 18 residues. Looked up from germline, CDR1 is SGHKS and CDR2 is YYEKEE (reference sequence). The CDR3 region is CASSFRDRGSGYNSPLHF. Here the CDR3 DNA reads TGTGCCAGCAGCTTCCGGGACAGGGGATCGGGATATAATTCACCCCTCCACTTT.

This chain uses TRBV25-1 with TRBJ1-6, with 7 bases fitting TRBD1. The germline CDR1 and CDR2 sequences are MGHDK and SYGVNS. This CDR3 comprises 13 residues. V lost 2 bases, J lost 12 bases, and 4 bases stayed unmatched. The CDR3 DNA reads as TGTGCCAGCAGTGAAGACAGGGCAGAACCCCTCCACTTT. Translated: CASSEDRAEPLHF.

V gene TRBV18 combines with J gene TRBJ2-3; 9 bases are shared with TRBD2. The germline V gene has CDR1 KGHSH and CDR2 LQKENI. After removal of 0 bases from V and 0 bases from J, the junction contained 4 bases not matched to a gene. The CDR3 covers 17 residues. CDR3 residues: CASSPPTTSGSTDTQYF. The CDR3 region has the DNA TGTGCCAGCTCACCACCGACGACTAGCGGAAGCACAGATACGCAGTATTTT.

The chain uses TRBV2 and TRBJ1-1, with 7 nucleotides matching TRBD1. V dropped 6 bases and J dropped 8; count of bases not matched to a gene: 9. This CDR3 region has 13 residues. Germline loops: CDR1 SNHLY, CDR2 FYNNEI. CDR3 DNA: TGTGCCAGCAGCGCCGACAGGGTTTCGGAAGCTTTCTTT. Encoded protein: CASSADRVSEAFF.

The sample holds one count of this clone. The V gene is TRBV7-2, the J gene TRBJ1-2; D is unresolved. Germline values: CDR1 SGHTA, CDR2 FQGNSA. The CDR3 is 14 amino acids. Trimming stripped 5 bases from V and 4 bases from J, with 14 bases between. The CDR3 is CASSHPGVPYGYTF. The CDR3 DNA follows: TGTGCCAGCAGCCACCCCGGGGTGCCCTATGGCTACACCTTC.